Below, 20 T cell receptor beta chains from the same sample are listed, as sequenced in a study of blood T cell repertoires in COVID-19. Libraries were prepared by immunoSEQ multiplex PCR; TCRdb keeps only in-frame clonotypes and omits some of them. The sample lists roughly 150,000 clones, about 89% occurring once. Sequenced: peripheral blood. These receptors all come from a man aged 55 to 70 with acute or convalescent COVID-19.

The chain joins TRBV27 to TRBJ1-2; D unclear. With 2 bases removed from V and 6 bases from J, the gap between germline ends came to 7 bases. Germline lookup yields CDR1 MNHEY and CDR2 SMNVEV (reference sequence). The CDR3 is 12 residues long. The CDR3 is CASSLNGDGYTF. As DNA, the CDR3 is TGTGCCAGCAGTTTAAACGGGGATGGCTACACCTTC.

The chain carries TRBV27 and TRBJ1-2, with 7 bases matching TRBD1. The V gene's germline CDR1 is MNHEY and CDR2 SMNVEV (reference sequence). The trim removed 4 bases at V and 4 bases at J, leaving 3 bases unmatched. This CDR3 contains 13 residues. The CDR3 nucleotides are TGTGCCAGCAGTTCAACAGGGGTCTATGGCTACACCTTC. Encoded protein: CASSSTGVYGYTF.

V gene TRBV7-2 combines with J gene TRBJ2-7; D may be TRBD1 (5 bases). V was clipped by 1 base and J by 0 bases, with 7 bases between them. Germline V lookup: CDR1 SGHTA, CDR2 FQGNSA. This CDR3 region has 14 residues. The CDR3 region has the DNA TGTGCCAGCAGCTTAGTACAGGTCTCCTACGAGCAGTACTTC. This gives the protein CASSLVQVSYEQYF.

The CDR3 protein is CASSQGFSSGGAYEQYF. In DNA, the CDR3 is TGTGCCAGCAGCCAAGGGTTTAGTAGCGGGGGGGCCTACGAGCAGTACTTC. J is TRBJ2-7 and V is TRBV4-2; 11 nucleotides match TRBD2. CDR3 length: 17 residues. Germline trimming cut 1 base from V and 2 bases from J; bases unmatched to any gene: 7. Germline lookup yields CDR1 LGHNA and CDR2 YNFKEQ.

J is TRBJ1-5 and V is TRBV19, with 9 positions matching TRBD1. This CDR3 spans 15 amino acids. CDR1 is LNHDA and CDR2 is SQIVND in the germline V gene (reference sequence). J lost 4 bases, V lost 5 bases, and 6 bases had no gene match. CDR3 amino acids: CASSRPGTGNQPQHF. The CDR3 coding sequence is TGTGCCAGTAGTCGGCCCGGGACAGGGAATCAGCCCCAGCATTTT.

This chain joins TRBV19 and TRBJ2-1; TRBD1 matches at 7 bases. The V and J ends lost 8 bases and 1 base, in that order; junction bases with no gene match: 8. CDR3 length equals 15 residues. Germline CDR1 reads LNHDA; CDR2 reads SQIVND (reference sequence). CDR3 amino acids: CASGRGLRSYNEQFF. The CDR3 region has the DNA TGTGCCAGTGGAAGGGGGCTACGATCCTACAATGAGCAGTTCTTC.

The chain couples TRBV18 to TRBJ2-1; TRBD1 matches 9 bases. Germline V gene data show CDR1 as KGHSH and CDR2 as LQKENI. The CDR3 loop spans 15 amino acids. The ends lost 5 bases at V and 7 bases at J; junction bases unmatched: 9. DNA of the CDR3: TGTGCCAGCTCAAAGACAGGGGGTACGATAAATGAGCAGTTCTTC. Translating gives CASSKTGGTINEQFF.

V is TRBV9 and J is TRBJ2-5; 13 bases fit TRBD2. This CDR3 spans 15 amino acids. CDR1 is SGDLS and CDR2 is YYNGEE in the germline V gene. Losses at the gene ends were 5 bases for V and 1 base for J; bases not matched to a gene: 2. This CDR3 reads CASSRLAGGQETQYF. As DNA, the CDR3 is TGTGCCAGCAGTCGACTAGCGGGGGGCCAAGAGACCCAGTACTTC. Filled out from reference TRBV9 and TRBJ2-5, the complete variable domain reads DSGVTQTPKHLITATGQRVTLRCSPRSGDLSVYWYQQSLDQGLQFLIQYYNGEERAKGNILERFSAQQFPDLHSELNLSSLELGDSALYFCASSRLAGGQETQYFGPGTRLLVL.

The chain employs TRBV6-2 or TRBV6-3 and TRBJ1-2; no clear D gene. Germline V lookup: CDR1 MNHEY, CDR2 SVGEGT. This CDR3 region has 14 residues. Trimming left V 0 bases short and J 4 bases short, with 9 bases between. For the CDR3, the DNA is TGTGCCAGCAGTTACTCGAGTTCCCTCTATGGCTACACCTTC. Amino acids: CASSYSSSLYGYTF.

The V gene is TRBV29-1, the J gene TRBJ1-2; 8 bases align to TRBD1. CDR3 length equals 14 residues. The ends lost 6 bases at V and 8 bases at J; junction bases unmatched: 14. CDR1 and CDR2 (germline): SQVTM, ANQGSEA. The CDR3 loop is CSVRGKDRDQGYTF. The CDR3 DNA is TGCAGCGTGCGGGGGAAGGACAGGGATCAGGGCTACACCTTC.

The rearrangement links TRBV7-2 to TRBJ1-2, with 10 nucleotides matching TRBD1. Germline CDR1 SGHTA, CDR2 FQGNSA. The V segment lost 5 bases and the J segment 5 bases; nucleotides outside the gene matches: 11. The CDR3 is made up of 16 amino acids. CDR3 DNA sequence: TGTGCCAGCAGCCCTCAGGGACAGGGGTTAAATTATGGCTACACCTTC. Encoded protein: CASSPQGQGLNYGYTF.

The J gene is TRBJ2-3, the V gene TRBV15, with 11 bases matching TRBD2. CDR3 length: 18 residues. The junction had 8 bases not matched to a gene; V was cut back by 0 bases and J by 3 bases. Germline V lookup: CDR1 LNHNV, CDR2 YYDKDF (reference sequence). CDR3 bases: TGTGCCACCAGCAGAGATGCCGTTAGCGGGGGGGCTACAGATACGCAGTATTTT. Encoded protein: CATSRDAVSGGATDTQYF.

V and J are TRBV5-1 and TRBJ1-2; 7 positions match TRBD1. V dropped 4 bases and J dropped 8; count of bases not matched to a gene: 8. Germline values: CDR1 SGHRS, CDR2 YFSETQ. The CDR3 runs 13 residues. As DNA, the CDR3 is TGCGCCAGCAGCCCAACAGGGGAACGCGGCTACACCTTC. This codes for CASSPTGERGYTF.

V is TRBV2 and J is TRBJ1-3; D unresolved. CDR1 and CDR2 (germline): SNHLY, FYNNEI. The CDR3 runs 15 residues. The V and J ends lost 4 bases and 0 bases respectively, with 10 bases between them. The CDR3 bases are TGTGCCAGCAGTGTTGACCGGGGCTCTGGAAACACCATATATTTT. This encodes CASSVDRGSGNTIYF.

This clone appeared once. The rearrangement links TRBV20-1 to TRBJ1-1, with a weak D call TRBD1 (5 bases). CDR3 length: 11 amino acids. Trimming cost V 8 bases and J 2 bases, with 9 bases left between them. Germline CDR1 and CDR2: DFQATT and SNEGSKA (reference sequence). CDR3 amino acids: CSNRRNTEAFF. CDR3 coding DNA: TGCAGTAACAGGCGAAACACTGAAGCTTTCTTT.

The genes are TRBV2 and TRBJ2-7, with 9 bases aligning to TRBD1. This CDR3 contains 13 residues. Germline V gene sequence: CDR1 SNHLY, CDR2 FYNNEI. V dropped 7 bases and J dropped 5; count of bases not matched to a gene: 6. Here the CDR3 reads CASNPGTGNEQYF. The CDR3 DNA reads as TGTGCCAGCAACCCCGGGACAGGGAACGAGCAGTACTTC.

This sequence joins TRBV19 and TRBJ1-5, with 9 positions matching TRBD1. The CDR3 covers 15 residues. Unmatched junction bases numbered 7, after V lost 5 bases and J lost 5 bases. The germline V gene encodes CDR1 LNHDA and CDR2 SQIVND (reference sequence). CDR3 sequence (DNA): TGTGCCAGTAGTGCCTGGACAGGGGAGGATCAGCCCCAGCATTTT. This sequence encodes CASSAWTGEDQPQHF. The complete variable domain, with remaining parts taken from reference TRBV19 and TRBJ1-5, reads DGGITQSPKYLFRKEGQNVTLSCEQNLNHDAMYWYRQDPGQGLRLIYYSQIVNDFQKGDIAEGYSVSREKKESFPLTVTSAQKNPTAFYLCASSAWTGEDQPQHFGDGTRLSIL.

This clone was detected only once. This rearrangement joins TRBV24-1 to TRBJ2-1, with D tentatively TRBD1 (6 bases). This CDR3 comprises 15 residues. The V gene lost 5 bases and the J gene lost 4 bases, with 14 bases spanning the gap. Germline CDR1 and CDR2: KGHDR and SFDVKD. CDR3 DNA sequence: TGTGCCACCAGTGCTGTCAGGGGACAATACAATGAGCAGTTCTTC. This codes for CATSAVRGQYNEQFF.

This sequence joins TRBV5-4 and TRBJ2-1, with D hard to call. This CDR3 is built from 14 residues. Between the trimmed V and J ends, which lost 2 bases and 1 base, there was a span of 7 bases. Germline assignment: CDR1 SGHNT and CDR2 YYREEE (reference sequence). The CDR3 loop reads CASSFKQSYNEQFF. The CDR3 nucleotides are TGTGCCAGCAGCTTCAAACAGTCCTACAATGAGCAGTTCTTC.

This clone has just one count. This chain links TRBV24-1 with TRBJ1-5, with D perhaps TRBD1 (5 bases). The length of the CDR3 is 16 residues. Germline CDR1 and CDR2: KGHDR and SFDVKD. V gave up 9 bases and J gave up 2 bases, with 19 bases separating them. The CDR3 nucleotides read TGTGCCACCTCCCCAGGGAAGGGGCGAGGCAATCAGCCCCAGCATTTT. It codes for CATSPGKGRGNQPQHF.